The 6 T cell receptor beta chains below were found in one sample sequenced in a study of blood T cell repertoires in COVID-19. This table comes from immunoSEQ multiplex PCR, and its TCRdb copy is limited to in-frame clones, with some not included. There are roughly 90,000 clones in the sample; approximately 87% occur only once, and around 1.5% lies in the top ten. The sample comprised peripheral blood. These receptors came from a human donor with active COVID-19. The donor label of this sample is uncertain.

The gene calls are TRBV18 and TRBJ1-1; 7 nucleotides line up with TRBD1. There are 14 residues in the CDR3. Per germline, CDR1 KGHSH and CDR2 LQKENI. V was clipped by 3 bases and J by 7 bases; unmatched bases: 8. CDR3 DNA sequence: TGTGCCAGCTCACCGGTCAGGGGGTCGGTTGAAGCTTTCTTT. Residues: CASSPVRGSVEAFF.

This CDR3 reads CASSSGQKGHYGYTF. The CDR3, as DNA: TGTGCCAGCAGCTCCGGACAGAAGGGGCACTATGGCTACACCTTC. This sequence joins TRBV28 and TRBJ1-2, with D perhaps matching TRBD1 (6 bases). CDR1 MDHEN and CDR2 SYDVKM come from the germline V gene. The CDR3 totals 15 residues. V was clipped by 6 bases and J by 3 bases, with 17 bases between them.

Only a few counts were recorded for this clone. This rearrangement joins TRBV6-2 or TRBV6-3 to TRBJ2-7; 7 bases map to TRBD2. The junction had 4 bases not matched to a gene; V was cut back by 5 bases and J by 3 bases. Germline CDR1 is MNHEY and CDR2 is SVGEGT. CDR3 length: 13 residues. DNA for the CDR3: TGTGCCAGCAGTAGCGGGGAGTACTACGAGCAGTACTTC. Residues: CASSSGEYYEQYF.

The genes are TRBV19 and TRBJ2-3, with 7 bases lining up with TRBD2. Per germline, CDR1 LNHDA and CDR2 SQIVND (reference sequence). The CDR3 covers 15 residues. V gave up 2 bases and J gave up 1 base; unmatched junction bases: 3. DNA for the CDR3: TGTGCCAGTAGTATAACTAGCGCGCGCACAGATACGCAGTATTTT. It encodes CASSITSARTDTQYF.

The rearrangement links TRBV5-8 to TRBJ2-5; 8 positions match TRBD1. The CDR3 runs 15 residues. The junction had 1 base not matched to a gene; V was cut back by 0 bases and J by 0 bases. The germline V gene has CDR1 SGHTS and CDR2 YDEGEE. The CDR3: CASSLGTGNQETQYF. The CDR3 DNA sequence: TGTGCCAGCAGCTTGGGGACAGGGAACCAAGAGACCCAGTACTTC.

CDR3 sequence: CASSFLRGQPNYGYTF. Here the CDR3 DNA reads TGTGCCAGCAGCTTCCTACGGGGACAGCCAAACTATGGCTACACCTTC. This chain links TRBV7-9 with TRBJ1-2; TRBD1 matches 7 bases. The CDR3 sequence is 16 residues long. V gave up 3 bases and J gave up 2 bases; unmatched junction bases: 9. Germline values: CDR1 SEHNR, CDR2 FQNEAQ (reference sequence).